Below are 8 T cell receptor beta chains sequenced from a single sample in a study of vaccination effects on CD4 cells after COVID-19. Clones were sequenced by immunoSEQ multiplex PCR, and TCRdb holds only the in-frame ones, with some missing. This table holds 70,000 or so clones, roughly 74% found once. These receptors' targets are unknown. Before sequencing, viral peptide pools were used by the ViraFEST assay to expand antigen-specific CD4+ T cells. Subsequent to approximately 9 days of culture, CD4+ T cells were isolated. The healthy vaccine recipients, who had no prior SARS-CoV-2 infection, showed negative nucleocapsid antibodies. The input for sequencing was CD4+ T cells from PBMCs cultured with HCoV-NL63 spike peptides, taken before COVID-19 vaccination. The receptor source for this set is a human donor who received a COVID-19 vaccine.

This chain joins TRBV6-5 and TRBJ2-2; TRBD1 or TRBD2 may be the D gene (5 bases each). Between the trimmed V and J ends, which lost 0 bases and 4 bases, there was a span of 9 bases. Per the germline V gene, CDR1 is MNHEY and CDR2 is SVGAGI. This CDR3 comprises 15 residues. Here the CDR3 reads CASSYSNGATGELFF. As DNA, the CDR3 is TGTGCCAGCAGTTACTCGAACGGGGCCACCGGGGAGCTGTTTTTT.

V gene TRBV18 combines with J gene TRBJ2-7; 10 bases align to TRBD1. Losses at the gene ends were 6 bases for V and 3 bases for J; bases not matched to a gene: 5. In germline, CDR1 is KGHSH, CDR2 LQKENI. This CDR3 spans 14 amino acids. CDR3 protein: CASSPGTGDYEQYV. DNA for the CDR3: TGTGCCAGCTCGCCCGGGACAGGGGACTACGAGCAGTACGTC.

This clone has just a few counts. The chain carries TRBV14 and TRBJ1-2; D gene ambiguous. Germline loops: CDR1 SGHDN, CDR2 FVKESK. This CDR3 spans 15 amino acids. Trimming pared 1 base from V and 1 base from J, leaving 10 bases between. The CDR3 spells CASSQGAGRNYGYTF. The CDR3 nucleotides read TGTGCCAGCAGCCAAGGGGCAGGCCGTAACTATGGCTACACCTTC.

This chain links TRBV4-1 with TRBJ2-1; 11 bases are shared with TRBD2. CDR1 and CDR2 from the germline V gene are MGHRA and YSYEKL. The CDR3 runs 18 residues. With V trimmed by 0 bases and J by 3 bases, 7 bases remained unmatched. The CDR3 DNA reads as TGCGCCAGCAGCCAAGAGGCCCCTAGCGGGGGGAACTACAATGAGCAGTTCTTC. Translated: CASSQEAPSGGNYNEQFF.

The chain combines TRBV5-1 with TRBJ2-2; unclear D gene. The CDR3 runs 15 residues. The germline CDR1 and CDR2 sequences are SGHRS and YFSETQ. Trimming removed 2 bases at V and 4 bases at J, with 12 bases between. Here the CDR3 reads CASSLRSRATGELFF. CDR3 sequence (DNA): TGCGCCAGCAGCTTAAGAAGCCGGGCCACCGGGGAGCTGTTTTTT.

The chain combines TRBV5-6 with TRBJ2-4; D uncertain. CDR1 is SGHDT, CDR2 YYEEEE, per germline. CDR3 length: 13 residues. Trimming cost V 0 bases and J 8 bases, with 9 bases left between them. CDR3 protein: CASSLGSLDIQYF. The CDR3 DNA follows: TGTGCCAGCAGCTTGGGGTCGTTGGACATTCAGTACTTC.

The sample holds a few counts of this clone. The chain is built from TRBV9 and TRBJ1-5; the match to TRBD1 covers 8 bases. The germline CDR1 and CDR2 sequences are SGDLS and YYNGEE. The CDR3 is made up of 14 amino acids. Trimming cost V 2 bases and J 9 bases; bases outside gene matches: 7. This CDR3 is CASSVGQATGPQHF. The CDR3, as DNA: TGTGCCAGCAGCGTGGGACAGGCGACGGGGCCCCAGCATTTT.

CDR3 in amino acids: CASSSQPGIAKNIQYF. As DNA, the CDR3 is TGTGCCAGCAGCTCCCAGCCGGGTATTGCCAAAAACATTCAGTACTTC. J is TRBJ2-4 and V is TRBV5-8; D remains ambiguous. V was clipped by 3 bases and J by 1 base, with 14 bases between them. This CDR3 spans 16 amino acids. CDR1 is SGHTS and CDR2 is YDEGEE in the germline V gene.